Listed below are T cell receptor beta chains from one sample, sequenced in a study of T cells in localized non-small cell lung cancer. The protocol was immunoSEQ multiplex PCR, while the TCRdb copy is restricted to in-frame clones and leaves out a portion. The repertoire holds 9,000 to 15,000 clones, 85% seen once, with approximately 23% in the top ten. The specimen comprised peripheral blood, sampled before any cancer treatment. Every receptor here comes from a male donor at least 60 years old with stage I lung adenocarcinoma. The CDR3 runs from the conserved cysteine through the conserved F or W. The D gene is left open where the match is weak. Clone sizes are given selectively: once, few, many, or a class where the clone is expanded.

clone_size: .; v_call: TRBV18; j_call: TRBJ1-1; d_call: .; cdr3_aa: CASSFQALETEAFF; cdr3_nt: TGTGCCAGCTCCTTTCAAGCCTTGGAGACTGAAGCTTTCTTT
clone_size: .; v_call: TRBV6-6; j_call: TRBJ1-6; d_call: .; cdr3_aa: CASSPGSPLHF; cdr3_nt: TGTGCCAGCAGCCCTGGTTCACCCCTCCACTTT
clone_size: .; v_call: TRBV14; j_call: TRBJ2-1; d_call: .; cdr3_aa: CASSPPMRGYNEQFF; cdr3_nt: TGTGCCAGCAGCCCGCCGATGCGGGGTTACAATGAGCAGTTCTTC
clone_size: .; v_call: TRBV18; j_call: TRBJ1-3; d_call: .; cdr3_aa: CASSLGSASGNTIYF; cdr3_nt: TGTGCCAGCTCACTGGGCAGTGCATCTGGAAACACCATATATTTT
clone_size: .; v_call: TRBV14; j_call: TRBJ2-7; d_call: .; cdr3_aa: CASSAAWGHNTYEQYF; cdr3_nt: TGTGCCAGCAGCGCCGCCTGGGGACACAACACCTACGAGCAGTACTTC
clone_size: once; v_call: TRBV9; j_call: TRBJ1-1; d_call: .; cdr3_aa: CASSVGGTEAFF; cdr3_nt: TGTGCCAGCAGCGTCGGGGGCACTGAAGCTTTCTTT
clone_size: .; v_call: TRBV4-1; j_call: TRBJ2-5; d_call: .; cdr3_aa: CASSQTGAGDVTQYF; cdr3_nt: TGCGCCAGCAGCCAAACCGGAGCTGGGGACGTGACCCAGTACTTC
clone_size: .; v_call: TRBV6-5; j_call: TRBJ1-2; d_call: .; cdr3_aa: CASSYYGRGLEAFTF; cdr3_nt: TGTGCCAGCAGTTACTACGGACGGGGCCTTGAGGCCTTCACCTTC
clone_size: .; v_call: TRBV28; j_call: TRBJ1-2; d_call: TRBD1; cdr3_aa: CSTGWEYGYTF; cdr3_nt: TGTTCGACAGGGTGGGAATATGGCTACACCTTC
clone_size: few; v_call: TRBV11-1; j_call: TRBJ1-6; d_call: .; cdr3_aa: CATSDGYNSPLHF; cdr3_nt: TGTGCCACGTCGGACGGGTATAATTCACCCCTCCACTTT
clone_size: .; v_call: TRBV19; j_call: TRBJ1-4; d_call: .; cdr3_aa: CASSLSGVTNEKLFF; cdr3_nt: TGTGCCAGTAGCCTTTCAGGGGTCACTAATGAAAAACTGTTTTTT
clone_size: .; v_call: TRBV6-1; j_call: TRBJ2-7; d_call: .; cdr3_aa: CASLGDPRPYEQYF; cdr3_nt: TGTGCCAGCCTAGGGGATCCCCGGCCCTACGAGCAGTACTTC
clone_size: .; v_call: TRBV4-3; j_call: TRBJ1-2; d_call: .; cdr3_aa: CASSQEAGAPHGYTF; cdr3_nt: TGCGCCAGCAGCCAAGAGGCAGGCGCTCCCCATGGCTACACCTTC
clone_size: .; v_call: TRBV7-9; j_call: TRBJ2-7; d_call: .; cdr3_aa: CASSPRVSSYEQYF; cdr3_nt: TGTGCCAGCAGCCCCCGGGTGAGCTCCTACGAGCAGTACTTC
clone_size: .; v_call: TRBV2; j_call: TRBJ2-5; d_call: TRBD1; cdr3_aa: CASRTRDRLTETQYF; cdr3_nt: TGTGCCAGCAGGACCCGGGACAGGTTGACAGAGACCCAGTACTTC
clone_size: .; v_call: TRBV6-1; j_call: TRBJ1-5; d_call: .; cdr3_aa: CASSALQASNQPQHF; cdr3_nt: TGTGCCAGCAGTGCCCTCCAGGCTAGCAATCAGCCCCAGCATTTT
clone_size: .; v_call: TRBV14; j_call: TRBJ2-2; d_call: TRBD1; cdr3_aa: CASSRGQEQTGELFF; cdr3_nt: TGTGCCAGCAGCCGAGGACAGGAACAAACCGGGGAGCTGTTTTTT
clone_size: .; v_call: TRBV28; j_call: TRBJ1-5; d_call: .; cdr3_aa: CASSFMSSVNQPQHF; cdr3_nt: TGTGCCAGCAGTTTCATGAGCAGCGTTAATCAGCCCCAGCATTTT
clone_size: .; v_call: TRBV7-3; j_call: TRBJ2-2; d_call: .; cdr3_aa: CASSLTGDRLSTGELFF; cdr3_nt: TGTGCCAGCAGCTTAACGGGTGACAGGCTTAGCACCGGGGAGCTGTTTTTT
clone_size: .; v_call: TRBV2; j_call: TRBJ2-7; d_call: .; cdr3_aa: CASLVPSSSYEQYF; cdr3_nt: TGTGCCAGCTTAGTTCCCTCTAGCTCCTACGAGCAGTACTTC
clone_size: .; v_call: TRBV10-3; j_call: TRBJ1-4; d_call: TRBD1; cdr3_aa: CAISRQGGNEKLFF; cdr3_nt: TGTGCCATCAGTCGACAGGGGGGGAATGAAAAACTGTTTTTT
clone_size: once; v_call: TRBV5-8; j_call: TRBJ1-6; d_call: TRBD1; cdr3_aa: CASSWTGPSSYNSPLHF; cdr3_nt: TGTGCCAGCAGCTGGACAGGCCCGAGCTCCTATAATTCACCCCTCCACTTT
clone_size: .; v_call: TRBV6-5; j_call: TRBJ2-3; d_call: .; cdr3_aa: CASSYRDTKDTQYF; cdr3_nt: TGTGCCAGCAGTTACCGGGACACGAAAGATACGCAGTATTTT
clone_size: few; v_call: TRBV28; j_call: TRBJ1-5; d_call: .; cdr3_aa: CASSLHPAGINQPQHF; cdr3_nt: TGTGCCAGCAGTTTACATCCGGCGGGTATCAATCAGCCCCAGCATTTT
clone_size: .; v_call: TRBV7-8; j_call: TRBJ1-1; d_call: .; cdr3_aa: CASRLLATMNTEAFF; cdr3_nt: TGTGCCAGCAGACTACTGGCGACGATGAACACTGAAGCTTTCTTT
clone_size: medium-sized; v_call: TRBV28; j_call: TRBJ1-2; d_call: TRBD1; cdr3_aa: CASSLGQGVNYGYTF; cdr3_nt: TGTGCCAGCAGCCTGGGACAGGGGGTGAATTATGGCTACACCTTC
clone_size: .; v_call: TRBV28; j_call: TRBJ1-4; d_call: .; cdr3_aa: CASSFSGLRIGAKLKNPMVF; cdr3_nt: TGTGCCAGCAGTTTTTCGGGTCTGCGGATCGGGGCTAAATTAAAAAACCCCATGGTTTTT
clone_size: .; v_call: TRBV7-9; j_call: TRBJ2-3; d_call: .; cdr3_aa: CASSLAMGLPPGTDTQYF; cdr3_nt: TGTGCCAGCAGCTTAGCGATGGGACTTCCCCCAGGTACAGATACGCAGTATTTT
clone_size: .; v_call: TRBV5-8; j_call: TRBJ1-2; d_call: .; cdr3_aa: CASSPSYGYTF; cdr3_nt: TGTGCCAGCAGCCCTAGCTATGGCTACACCTTC
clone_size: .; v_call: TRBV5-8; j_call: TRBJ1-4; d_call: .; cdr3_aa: CASSWGQGEKLFF; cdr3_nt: TGTGCCAGCAGCTGGGGTCAGGGCGAAAAACTGTTTTTT
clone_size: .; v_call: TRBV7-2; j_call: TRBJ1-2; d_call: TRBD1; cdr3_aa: CASSRDSSYGYTF; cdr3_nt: TGTGCCAGCAGCCGGGACAGTTCTTATGGCTACACCTTC
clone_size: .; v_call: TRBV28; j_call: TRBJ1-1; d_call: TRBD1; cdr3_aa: CASSSPTGGSTEAFF; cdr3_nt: TGTGCCAGCAGCTCTCCGACAGGGGGAAGCACTGAAGCTTTCTTT
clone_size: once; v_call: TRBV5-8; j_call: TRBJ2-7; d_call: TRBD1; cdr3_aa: CASSLGQGPSYEQYF; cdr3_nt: TGTGCCAGCAGCTTGGGACAGGGGCCTTCCTACGAGCAGTACTTC
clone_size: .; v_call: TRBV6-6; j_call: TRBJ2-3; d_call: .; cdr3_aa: CASSYSQGETVTQYF; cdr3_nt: TGTGCCAGCAGTTACTCGCAGGGAGAAACCGTTACGCAGTATTTT
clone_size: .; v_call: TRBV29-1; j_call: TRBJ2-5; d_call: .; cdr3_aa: CSVLRLAKETQYF; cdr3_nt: TGCAGCGTATTGAGGTTAGCGAAAGAGACCCAGTACTTC
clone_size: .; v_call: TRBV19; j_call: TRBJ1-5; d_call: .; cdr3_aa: CASSMAGAAISNQPQHF; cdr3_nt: TGTGCCAGTAGTATGGCCGGGGCAGCTATCAGCAATCAGCCCCAGCATTTT
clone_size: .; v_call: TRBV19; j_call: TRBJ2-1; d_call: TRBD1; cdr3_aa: CASSPGGPIEQFF; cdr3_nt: TGTGCCAGTAGCCCAGGGGGTCCTATCGAGCAGTTCTTC
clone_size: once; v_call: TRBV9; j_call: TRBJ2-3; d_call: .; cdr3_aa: CASSLTPRSTDTQYF; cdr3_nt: TGTGCCAGCAGCCTTACACCCCGAAGCACAGATACGCAGTATTTT
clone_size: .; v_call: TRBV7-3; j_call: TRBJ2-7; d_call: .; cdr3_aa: CASSLDGHEQYF; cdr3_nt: TGTGCCAGCAGCTTAGATGGCCACGAGCAGTACTTC
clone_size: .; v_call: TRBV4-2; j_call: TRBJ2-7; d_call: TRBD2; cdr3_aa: CASSQDGGPGLGAYEQYF; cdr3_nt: TGTGCCAGCAGCCAAGATGGGGGACCGGGACTAGGGGCCTACGAGCAGTACTTC
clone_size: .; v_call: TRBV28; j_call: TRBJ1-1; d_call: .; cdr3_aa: CASSWGAVEAFF; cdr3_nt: TGTGCCAGCAGTTGGGGGGCAGTTGAAGCTTTCTTT
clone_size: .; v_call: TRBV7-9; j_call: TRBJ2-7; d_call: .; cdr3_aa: CASSPDQRYGEQYF; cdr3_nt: TGTGCCAGCAGCCCCGACCAGCGGTATGGCGAGCAGTACTTC
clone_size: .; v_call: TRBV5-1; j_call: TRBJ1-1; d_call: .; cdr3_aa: CASSLSGENTEAFF; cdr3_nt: TGCGCCAGCAGCTTATCGGGGGAGAACACTGAAGCTTTCTTT
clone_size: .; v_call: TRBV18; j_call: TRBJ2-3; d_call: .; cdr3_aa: CASSPARSRTDTQYF; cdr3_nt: TGTGCCAGCTCACCCGCCCGCTCACGCACAGATACGCAGTATTTT
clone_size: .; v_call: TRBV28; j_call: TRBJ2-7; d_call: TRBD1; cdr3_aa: CASRASADRLSYEQYF; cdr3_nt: TGTGCCAGCAGGGCAAGTGCGGACAGGCTCTCCTACGAGCAGTACTTC
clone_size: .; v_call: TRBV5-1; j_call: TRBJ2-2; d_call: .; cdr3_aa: CASSLGTGTGELFF; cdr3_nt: TGCGCCAGCAGCCTGGGCACAGGAACCGGGGAGCTGTTTTTT
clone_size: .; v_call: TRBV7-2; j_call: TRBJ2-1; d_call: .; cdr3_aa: CASSSRGGEQFF; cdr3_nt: TGTGCCAGCAGCTCCAGGGGAGGTGAGCAGTTCTTC
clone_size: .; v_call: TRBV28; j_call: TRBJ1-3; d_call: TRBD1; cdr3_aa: CASGAGGSGNTIYF; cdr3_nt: TGTGCCAGCGGGGCAGGGGGGTCTGGAAACACCATATATTTT
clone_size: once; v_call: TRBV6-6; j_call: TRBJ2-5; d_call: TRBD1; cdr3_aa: CASSYTGQGPTYF; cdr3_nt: TGTGCCAGCAGTTACACGGGACAGGGCCCCACGTACTTC
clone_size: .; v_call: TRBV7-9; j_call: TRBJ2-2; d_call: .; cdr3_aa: CASSFVSVANTGELFF; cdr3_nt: TGTGCCAGCAGCTTCGTATCGGTCGCGAACACCGGGGAGCTGTTTTTT
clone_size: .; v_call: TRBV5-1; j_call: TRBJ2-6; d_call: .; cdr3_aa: CASTEGPSGANVLTF; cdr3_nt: TGCGCCAGCACCGAAGGGCCCTCTGGGGCCAACGTCCTGACTTTC
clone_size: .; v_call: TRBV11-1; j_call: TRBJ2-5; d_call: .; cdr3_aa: CASSLGTNQETQYF; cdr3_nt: TGTGCCAGCAGCTTAGGGACCAACCAAGAGACCCAGTACTTC
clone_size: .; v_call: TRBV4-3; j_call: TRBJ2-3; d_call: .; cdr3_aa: CASSPRIAARLTGDTQYF; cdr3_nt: TGCGCCAGCAGCCCACGCATAGCGGCACGTTTAACCGGAGATACGCAGTATTTT
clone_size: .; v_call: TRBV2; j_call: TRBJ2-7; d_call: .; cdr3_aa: CASSVEGIHEQYF; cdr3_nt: TGTGCCAGCAGTGTTGAGGGGATCCACGAGCAGTACTTC
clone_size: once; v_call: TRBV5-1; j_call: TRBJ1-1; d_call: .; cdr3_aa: CASSLSAGRVAEAFF; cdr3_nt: TGCGCCAGCAGCTTGAGCGCAGGGCGGGTAGCTGAAGCTTTCTTT
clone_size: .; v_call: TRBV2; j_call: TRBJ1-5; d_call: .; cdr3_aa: CASSEARLEYQPQHF; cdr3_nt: TGTGCCAGCAGTGAAGCCAGATTAGAATATCAGCCCCAGCATTTT
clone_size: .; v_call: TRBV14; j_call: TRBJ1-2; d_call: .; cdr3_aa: CASSQETGFGYTF; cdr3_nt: TGTGCCAGCAGCCAAGAAACGGGATTTGGCTACACCTTC